Following are 5 T cell receptor beta chains from one sample sequenced in a study of Ad26.COV2.S vaccination and SARS-CoV-2 variants. The method was immunoSEQ multiplex PCR; TCRdb's version includes in-frame clones alone and lacks a portion of them. The sample carries 300,000 to 400,000 clones, 75% to 90% recorded once. The treatment is: roughly 20 received Ad26.COV2.S at low or high dose, single or two shots; 5 received placebo; per-sample allocation not given. Samples analyzed were those drawn on day 63 after the first vaccine or placebo injection. Sequences were derived from peripheral blood, sampled in a trial of Ad26.COV2.S vaccine versus placebo. These receptor sequences come from a person aged 18 to 65 who received the Ad26.COV2.S COVID-19 vaccine or a placebo.

The rearrangement joins TRBV12-3 or TRBV12-4 to TRBJ1-2; D call uncertain. V shed 4 bases and J shed 1 base, with 1 base lying between them. This CDR3 has 11 amino acids. In DNA form, the CDR3 reads TGTGCCAGCAGTTATAACTATGGCTACACCTTC. It encodes CASSYNYGYTF.

The chain employs TRBV7-2 and TRBJ1-6; D is perhaps TRBD1 (5 bases). Germline V lookup: CDR1 SGHTA, CDR2 FQGNSA. V was shortened by 6 bases and J by 9 bases, with 18 bases between the two germline ends. CDR3 length equals 15 residues. DNA for the CDR3: TGTGCCAGCAGGGGGGTGGGGCAGTCCAGTTCACCCCTCCACTTT. The encoded protein is CASRGVGQSSSPLHF.

The chain combines TRBV7-2 with TRBJ2-7, with no clear D. Germline CDR1 is SGHTA and CDR2 is FQGNSA. Trimming removed 3 bases from V and 2 bases from J, with 11 bases in between. The CDR3 has 14 residues. The chain's CDR3 is CASSLSDPPYEQYF. The CDR3 DNA reads as TGTGCCAGCAGCTTGAGCGATCCCCCCTACGAGCAGTACTTC.

V gene TRBV27 combines with J gene TRBJ1-4; a possible D gene is TRBD1 (5 bases). CDR3 length: 15 residues. The germline V gene encodes CDR1 MNHEY and CDR2 SMNVEV (reference sequence). V lost 8 bases and J 0 bases, leaving 13 bases between the germline ends. The CDR3: CASSRGAATNEKLFF. The CDR3 DNA sequence: TGTGCCAGCTCCCGAGGGGCCGCAACTAATGAAAAACTGTTTTTT.

CDR3 protein: CASSEAPQGGEAFF. The CDR3 region has the DNA TGTGCCAGCAGCGAGGCCCCACAGGGGGGTGAAGCTTTCTTT. The chain uses TRBV9 and TRBJ1-1, with 8 bases lining up with TRBD1. The CDR3 extends over 14 amino acids. V was pared by 3 bases and J by 7 bases, with 8 bases of the junction left unmatched. CDR1 is SGDLS and CDR2 is YYNGEE in the germline V gene.